Presented here are 26 T cell receptor beta chains from one specimen sequenced in a study of T cell responses to AZD1222 COVID-19 vaccine. Assay used: immunoSEQ multiplex PCR; TCRdb lists only in-frame clones, some missing. The sample has tens of thousands of clones; about 93% are singletons. Here the sequenced sample was peripheral blood, taken on day 0 of AZD1222 vaccination. The receptors were gathered from an adult in good health.

The V gene is TRBV3-1 (or the pseudogene TRBV3-2), the J gene TRBJ2-1; 8 bases map to TRBD2. The ends lost 0 bases at V and 9 bases at J; junction bases unmatched: 7. Per the germline V gene, CDR1 is LGHDT and CDR2 is YNNKEL (reference sequence). The CDR3 sequence is 15 residues long. The CDR3 here is CASSQEGLADREQFF. The CDR3 bases are TGTGCCAGCAGCCAAGAAGGACTAGCAGATCGTGAGCAGTTCTTC.

The chain links TRBV27 to TRBJ1-5, with 7 bases fitting TRBD1. The length of the CDR3 is 13 residues. From germline, CDR1 is MNHEY and CDR2 SMNVEV (reference sequence). V shed 4 bases and J 4 bases; nucleotides not matched to a gene: 1. CDR3 region: CASSWDRNQPQHF. The CDR3 DNA follows: TGTGCCAGCAGTTGGGACAGAAATCAGCCCCAGCATTTT.

This chain uses TRBV28 with TRBJ1-5; D is unresolved. Trimming took 0 bases from V and 2 from J, leaving 8 bases between them. This CDR3 comprises 15 residues. Germline V gene data show CDR1 as MDHEN and CDR2 as SYDVKM. CDR3 DNA: TGTGCCAGCAGTTTATGGGCGGAAGGCAATCAGCCCCAGCATTTT. Its translation: CASSLWAEGNQPQHF. Full variable domain (remainder filled in from reference TRBV28 and TRBJ1-5): DVKVTQSSRYLVKRTGEKVFLECVQDMDHENMFWYRQDPGLGLRLIYFSYDVKMKEKGDIPEGYSVSREKKERFSLILESASTNQTSMYLCASSLWAEGNQPQHFGDGTRLSIL.

With regard to this clone: The junction shows a germline mismatch at one end, possibly a read error. The chain employs TRBV27 and TRBJ2-1; 8 bases are shared with TRBD1. The germline CDR1 and CDR2 sequences are MNHEY and SMNVEV (reference sequence). This CDR3 contains 13 residues. CDR3 bases: TGTGCCAGCAGTTCGGCATCTGGAGAACAGGGGGTCTTC. As protein: CASSSASGEQGVF.

The V and J genes are TRBV7-6 and TRBJ2-2; perhaps TRBD2 as D (6 bases). This CDR3 is 16 amino acids long. Germline loops: CDR1 SGHVS, CDR2 FNYEAQ. The ends were cut back, 2 bases at V and 0 bases at J, with 10 bases in the middle. The CDR3 nucleotides read TGTGCCAGCAGCTTAAATGGAGGGGCGAACACCGGGGAGCTGTTTTTT. Protein: CASSLNGGANTGELFF. The whole variable domain, filled in from reference TRBV7-6 and TRBJ2-2, reads GAGVSQSPRYKVTKRGQDVALRCDPISGHVSLYWYRQALGQGPEFLTYFNYEAQQDKSGLPNDRFSAERPEGSISTLTIQRTEQRDSAMYRCASSLNGGANTGELFFGEGSRLTVL.

The chain combines TRBV6-5 with TRBJ1-2; D uncertain. CDR1 is MNHEY, CDR2 SVGAGI, per germline. The CDR3 is 13 residues long. V dropped 2 bases and J dropped 5 bases, with 9 bases sitting between them. In DNA form, the CDR3 reads TGTGCCAGCAGTTACGGGTCTCTATATGGCTACACCTTC. It yields the protein CASSYGSLYGYTF.

The chain recombines TRBV7-2 with TRBJ2-3; the D is unclear. The germline gives CDR1 SGHTA, CDR2 FQGNSA. V lost 7 bases to trimming and J lost 1 base, with 15 bases between them. The CDR3 sequence is 15 residues long. The CDR3 DNA reads as TGTGCCAGCACCGCAGACCGAGTTCGCACAGATACGCAGTATTTT. It is translated as CASTADRVRTDTQYF.

V usage is TRBV28 and J usage is TRBJ1-5; tentatively, D is TRBD1 (6 bases). The CDR3 contains 12 residues. Trimming removed 5 bases from V and 6 bases from J, with 8 bases in between. CDR1 is MDHEN and CDR2 is SYDVKM in the germline V gene. The CDR3 is CASSQGTQPQHF. CDR3 coding DNA: TGTGCCAGCAGTCAGGGGACTCAGCCCCAGCATTTT.

V is TRBV9 and J is TRBJ1-6; TRBD1 agrees at 7 bases. CDR3 size: 16 residues. In germline, CDR1 is SGDLS, CDR2 YYNGEE. The J segment lost 6 bases and the V segment lost 4 bases, leaving 10 bases of the junction unmatched. For the CDR3, the DNA is TGTGCCAGCAGCAGTCGGGCAGGGGGTGGTAATTCACCCCTCCACTTT. Its translation is CASSSRAGGGNSPLHF.

The gene calls are TRBV6-5 and TRBJ2-7; no clear D. Germline V gene lookup returns CDR1 MNHEY and CDR2 SVGAGI. There are 15 residues in the CDR3. Trimming removed 0 bases at V and 0 bases at J, with 9 bases between. In DNA, the CDR3 is TGTGCCAGCAGTTACTCCGGCCTGGGCTCCTACGAGCAGTACTTC. Encoded protein: CASSYSGLGSYEQYF.

This rearrangement joins TRBV7-9 to TRBJ2-3; D possibly corresponds to TRBD1 (5 bases). The CDR3 extends over 14 amino acids. V lost 7 bases and J lost 2, with 13 bases in between. Germline values: CDR1 SEHNR, CDR2 FQNEAQ (reference sequence). The CDR3 sequence: CASTVLGDTDTQYF. Written as DNA, the CDR3 is TGTGCCAGCACCGTATTAGGGGACACAGATACGCAGTATTTT.

The chain recombines TRBV9 with TRBJ2-2; D tentatively reads TRBD1 or TRBD2 (6 bases each). The CDR3 spans 16 residues. The V gene's germline CDR1 is SGDLS and CDR2 YYNGEE. Trimming removed 4 bases at V and 1 base at J, with 14 bases between. CDR3 bases: TGTGCCAGCAGCCCCCGCAAGGGGGGGAACACCGGGGAGCTGTTTTTT. Its protein is CASSPRKGGNTGELFF.

A note on this clone: One end of the junction does not line up with germline, which may come from a read error. V and J are TRBV5-4 and TRBJ2-1; 7 bases line up with TRBD2. Per germline, CDR1 SGHNT and CDR2 YYREEE (reference sequence). This CDR3 comprises 14 residues. The CDR3 coding sequence is TGTGCCAGCAGTTTGACTAGCTCCAACAATGAGCAGTTCTTC. It specifies CASSLTSSNNEQFF. The variable domain in full, completed from reference TRBV5-4 and TRBJ2-1, reads ETGVTQSPTHLIKTRGQQVTLRCSSQSGHNTVSWYQQALGQGPQFIFQYYREEENGRGNFPPRFSGLQFPNYSSELNVNALELDDSALYLCASSLTSSNNEQFFGPGTRLTVL.

The chain combines TRBV5-1 with TRBJ2-3; TRBD1 matches at 7 bases. This CDR3 comprises 14 residues. V dropped 10 bases and J dropped 1; count of bases not matched to a gene: 9. Per the germline V gene, CDR1 is SGHRS and CDR2 is YFSETQ. The CDR3, as DNA: TGCGCCTCTCACCCGGGACAGCGCACAGATACGCAGTATTTT. Translated: CASHPGQRTDTQYF.

The gene calls are TRBV5-1 and TRBJ1-1; D ambiguous. The CDR3 spans 14 residues. Trimming took 0 bases from V and 0 from J, leaving 6 bases between them. Germline lookup yields CDR1 SGHRS and CDR2 YFSETQ. The CDR3 coding sequence is TGCGCCAGCAGCTTGGTACACATGAACACTGAAGCTTTCTTT. This codes for CASSLVHMNTEAFF.

The V and J genes are TRBV6-1 and TRBJ1-6, with D hard to call. V was clipped by 2 bases and J by 10 bases, with 12 bases between them. CDR1 and CDR2 from the germline V gene are MNHNS and SASEGT. This CDR3 has 14 residues. CDR3 sequence reads: CASSERTTLSPLHF. As DNA, the CDR3 is TGTGCCAGCAGTGAACGGACCACCCTATCACCCCTCCACTTT.

The chain combines TRBV28 with TRBJ1-5; possible D gene TRBD1, 5 bases. Germline V lookup: CDR1 MDHEN, CDR2 SYDVKM. V was trimmed by 6 bases and J by 1 base, leaving 19 bases between them. This CDR3 region has 17 residues. The DNA for the CDR3 is TGTGCCAGCAGCCTACCCCCCAGGGTGCGGAGCAATCAGCCCCAGCATTTT. This sequence encodes CASSLPPRVRSNQPQHF.

The chain is built from TRBV6-1 and TRBJ2-7, with TRBD1 identical over 7 bases. The CDR3 spans 13 residues. V shed 2 bases, J shed 4 bases, and the junction held 2 bases outside the gene matches. The V gene's germline CDR1 is MNHNS and CDR2 SASEGT. The CDR3 spells CASSERGQYEQYF. The DNA of the CDR3 is TGTGCCAGCAGTGAAAGGGGGCAGTACGAGCAGTACTTC.

This clone was recorded only once. V usage is TRBV29-1 and J usage is TRBJ2-1, with 9 bases matching TRBD2. V shed 7 bases, J shed 8 bases, and the junction held 15 bases outside the gene matches. Germline assignment: CDR1 SQVTM and CDR2 ANQGSEA. This CDR3 is 15 amino acids long. The CDR3 spells CSAPRNSGSWDEQFF. CDR3 coding DNA: TGCAGCGCCCCTCGAAATAGCGGGAGTTGGGATGAGCAGTTCTTC.

This chain links TRBV12-3 or TRBV12-4 with TRBJ1-1; a weak D match, TRBD1 (6 bases). Between the trimmed V and J ends, which lost 1 base and 10 bases, there was a span of 7 bases. CDR3 length: 11 amino acids. CDR3 amino acids: CASSLGGGAFF. DNA of the CDR3: TGTGCCAGCAGTTTAGGAGGGGGAGCTTTCTTT.

The rearrangement uses TRBV2 and TRBJ1-2; D may be TRBD1 (5 bases). The CDR3 length is 14 residues. Trimming cost V 2 bases and J 8 bases, with 15 bases left between them. Germline lookup yields CDR1 SNHLY and CDR2 FYNNEI. Written as DNA, the CDR3 is TGTGCCAGCAGTGAAAAGGGGAACCCTAGGGGCTACACCTTC. Translated, it gives CASSEKGNPRGYTF.

The rearrangement uses TRBV7-2 and TRBJ2-5, with TRBD1 identical over 7 bases. With 4 bases clipped from V and 2 bases from J, the junction kept 10 bases outside the gene matches. CDR1 and CDR2 from the germline V gene are SGHTA and FQGNSA. This CDR3 region has 16 residues. The CDR3 DNA is TGTGCCAGCAGCTCTCACGGTGGGACAGCACAAGAGACCCAGTACTTC. Translating gives CASSSHGGTAQETQYF. Combining the CDR3 with reference TRBV7-2 and TRBJ2-5 gives the whole variable domain GAGVSQSPSNKVTEKGKDVELRCDPISGHTALYWYRQSLGQGLEFLIYFQGNSAPDKSGLPSDRFSAERTGGSVSTLTIQRTQQEDSAVYLCASSSHGGTAQETQYFGPGTRLLVL.

This clone was recorded only once. V usage is TRBV5-1 and J usage is TRBJ1-1; D uncertain. Germline CDR1 and CDR2: SGHRS and YFSETQ. This CDR3 contains 15 residues. V gave up 2 bases and J gave up 0 bases, with 11 bases separating them. The CDR3 DNA sequence: TGCGCCAGCAGCTTAAACCTCAGGTTGAACACTGAAGCTTTCTTT. Its protein is CASSLNLRLNTEAFF.

About this clone itself: Relative to the germline gene, one junction end is altered; a read error may explain this. The CDR3 bases are TGTGCCAGCAGATTAGAGGGCACCGGGGATACGCAGTATTTT. It translates to CASRLEGTGDTQYF. This chain uses TRBV7-2 with TRBJ2-3, with D perhaps matching TRBD2 (5 bases). The V gene's germline CDR1 is SGHTA and CDR2 FQGNSA. This CDR3 is 14 amino acids long. Full variable domain (missing parts from reference TRBV7-2 and TRBJ2-3): GAGVSQSPSNKVTEKGKDVELRCDPISGHTALYWYRQSLGQGLEFLIYFQGNSAPDKSGLPSDRFSAERTGGSVSTLTIQRTQQEDSAVYLCASRLEGTGDTQYFGPGTRLTVL.

The chain employs TRBV5-1 and TRBJ1-2, with TRBD1 matching over 7 bases. The CDR3 has 15 residues. Germline V gene data show CDR1 as SGHRS and CDR2 as YFSETQ. V gave up 2 bases and J gave up 3 bases; unmatched junction bases: 7. The CDR3 reads CASSLPDRQDYGYTF. As DNA, the CDR3 is TGCGCCAGCAGCTTACCGGACAGGCAGGACTATGGCTACACCTTC.

The J gene is TRBJ1-6, the V gene TRBV4-1; D is perhaps TRBD1 (6 bases). Between the trimmed V and J ends, which lost 3 bases and 7 bases, there was a span of 16 bases. The CDR3 is 16 amino acids. In germline, CDR1 is MGHRA, CDR2 YSYEKL. The CDR3: CASSHSPRGGNSPLHF. In DNA, the CDR3 is TGCGCCAGCAGCCACAGCCCCAGGGGCGGGAATTCACCCCTCCACTTT.